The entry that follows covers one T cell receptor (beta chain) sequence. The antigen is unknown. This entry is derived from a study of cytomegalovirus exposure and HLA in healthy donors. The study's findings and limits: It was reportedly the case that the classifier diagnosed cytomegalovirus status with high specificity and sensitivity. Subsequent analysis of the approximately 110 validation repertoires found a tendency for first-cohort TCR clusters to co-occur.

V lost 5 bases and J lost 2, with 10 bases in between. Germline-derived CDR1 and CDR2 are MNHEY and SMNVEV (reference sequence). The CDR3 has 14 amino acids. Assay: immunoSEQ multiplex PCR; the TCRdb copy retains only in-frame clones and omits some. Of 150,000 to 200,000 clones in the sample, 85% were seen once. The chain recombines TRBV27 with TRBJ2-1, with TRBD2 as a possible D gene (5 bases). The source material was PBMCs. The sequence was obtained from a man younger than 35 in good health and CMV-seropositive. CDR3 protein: CASSPGVPYNEQFF. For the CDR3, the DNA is TGTGCCAGCAGTCCCGGGGTACCCTACAATGAGCAGTTCTTC.